This T cell receptor beta chain comes out of a study of Ad26.COV2.S vaccination and SARS-CoV-2 variants (dated by TCRdb to the early 2020s). For the wider study: Donors in the vaccine arm were drawn from COV1001, a phase I-IIa trial of Ad26.COV2.S in healthy adults that was multicentre, randomized, double-blind and placebo-controlled. Ad26.COV2.S was administered intramuscularly at 5 x 10^10 or 1 x 10^11 viral particles, either as a single shot or as two shots given 56 days apart. The specificity and breadth of SARS-CoV-2-reactive T cell receptors after Ad26.COV2.S vaccination were assessed by TCRbeta repertoire sequencing. A total of some 30 samples were included in the TCR-sequenced set, comprising approximately 20 Ad26.COV2.S vaccine recipients, 5 placebo recipients and 8 SARS-CoV-2 convalescent individuals. Trial participants were randomized into five groups of five, in which low-dose or high-dose Ad26.COV2.S was given once or twice, or placebo was given on both occasions. Blinding of investigators to trial group allocation was maintained during experiments and outcome assessment. The research as a whole found: Comparable non-spike TCR breadth was observed between vaccine and placebo recipients, consistent with only spike being contained in the vaccine. The study was not powered to compare responses between vaccine doses or regimens. After vaccination, spike-specific CD8+ and CD4+ T cell responses were reported to show substantial breadth. The authors noted that total T cell responses may have been underestimated by the TCR breadth and depth analyses. Compared with placebo recipients, Ad26.COV2.S recipients showed higher spike-specific TCR breadth (P = 0.0014).

Note on this clone: Its target antigen remains unknown. Per-nucleotide qualities are absent, and no much larger clonotype sits a single base away.

The immunoSEQ Assay was used to sequence TCRbeta CDR3 regions. After extraction, genomic DNA underwent amplification by bias-controlled multiplex PCR, followed by high-throughput sequencing. The study's own analysis went as follows. Collapsing and filtering of sequences were performed to quantify the absolute abundance of each unique TCRbeta CDR3 region. T cell fraction was estimated by normalization of TCRbeta template counts to usable DNA, with usable DNA being measured through amplification of reference genes present in all nucleated cells. Repertoire TCRs were annotated as SARS-CoV-2-specific by exact matching of V gene, CDR3 amino acid sequence and J gene to a known reactive TCR set. The reference SARS-CoV-2 TCR set was obtained from MIRA and was filtered for enrichment in COVID-19-positive ImmuneCODE repertoires, whereby public or cross-reactive TCRs were removed. Based on the MIRA antigens, annotated TCRs were further analysed at the level of specific ORF or position within ORF. Breadth was defined as annotated unique rearrangements over total unique productive rearrangements; depth was the summed frequency of those rearrangements. TCR breadth was compared between groups using two-sided Wilcoxon rank-sum tests. Imported from immuneACCESS, the table was reduced by TCRdb to in-frame sequences with V and J called. These copies leave out some clones; in studies compared against another copy, an unresolved V gene accounts for under half, and the cause of the remainder is not known. V and J calls and clone size are given by that table; D and trimming were obtained from the DNA. A total of 500,000 or so clones appear in this sample, around 85% of them only once. The top ten clones comprise around 13% of the sample.

The treatment or condition label, read with the paper, signifies: over 15 received Ad26.COV2.S at low or high dose, single or two shots; roughly five received placebo; per-sample allocation not given. Repertoires of vaccine and placebo recipients were sequenced from samples collected on day 63 after the first injection. Between 29 July and 7 August 2020, Cohort 1b enrolled around 24 adults aged 18-55 years at one site in Boston, USA. Ad26.COV2.S was a replication-incompetent adenovirus type 26 vector that expressed a prefusion-stabilized SARS-CoV-2 spike protein derived from the original Wuhan strain. The CDR3 numbers 20 residues from cysteine through phenylalanine. The DNA shown is the 60-base CDR3, in frame from base 1. V is pruned by 3 bases and J by 3 bases, leaving 16 bases of the junction without a gene match.

The chain was built from TRBV23-1 and TRBJ1-6; 8 of the junction bases match TRBD1. TRBV23-1 is designated an ORF whose function remains uncertain. The receptor's source is a person between 18 and 65 years old who received the Ad26.COV2.S COVID-19 vaccine or a placebo. Specimen: peripheral blood, collected in a trial of Ad26.COV2.S vaccine versus placebo. The CDR3 region has the sequence CASSQGGGTGSIIYNSPLHF. The base sequence is TGCGCCAGCAGTCAGGGTGGGGGGACAGGTAGTATCATCTATAATTCACCCCTCCACTTT.